This TCR beta chain emerged from a study of human T cells and chemical hapten exposure. Regarding the study as a whole: Relative to controls, expanded TCRs formed significantly more large CDR3 similarity clusters.

Described time point: patch test 1, 2 weeks after DPC sensitization. Treatment given: therapeutic diphenylcyclopropenone sensitization with weekly scalp DPC. Total RNA came from unfractionated whole blood. Original processing methods: Sample-level TCR yields exhibited a median of approximately 96,000, with a range of about 20,000 to 690,600. TCRdb reanalysed the RACE reads using MiXCR and keeps one entry per CDR3 protein. These V and J calls derive from TCRdb rather than the authors' analysis. The profile covers 75,000 to 90,000 distinct CDR3 sequences, with approximately 8% appearing a single time and around 1.5% taken by the ten largest. This clonotype was seen only a few times. Its specificity is unknown. Per germline, CDR1 MNHEY and CDR2 SVGAGI. The CDR3 spans 13 residues. V gave up 6 bases and J gave up 0 bases, with 6 bases separating them.

The sequenced sample was whole blood, obtained in connection with sensitization to the hapten diphenylcyclopropenone (DPC). The sequence came from a woman in her thirties with alopecia areata. Some clones in this sample may be carry-over from other donors' samples. The genes are TRBV6-5 and TRBJ1-5; D gene ambiguous. The CDR3 DNA follows: TGTGCCAGCAGCTACAATAGCAATCAGCCCCAGCATTTT. It is translated as CASSYNSNQPQHF.